These T cell receptor beta chains were read from a single sample in a study of blood T cells in healthy people across ages. TCRdb analysed the 5' RACE reads with MiXCR anew, one entry per CDR3 protein. The sample includes under 2,000,000 distinct CDR3 sequences, just under 50% seen only once; the top ten take approximately 2.1%. The sequenced sample was blood. These receptors were taken from a woman between 40 and 50 years old in good health. CDR3s leave out the opening cysteine and the closing phenylalanine or tryptophan.

J: TRBJ2-1; V: TRBV27; CDR3: ASSYGQGAFLQEQF
J: TRBJ2-7; V: TRBV6-5; CDR3: ASQLPSYEQY
J: TRBJ2-3; V: TRBV7-2; CDR3: ASTLVGWSTDTQY
J: TRBJ2-3; V: TRBV4-1; CDR3: ASSQDWGGVTSSTDTQY
J: TRBJ2-3; V: TRBV20-1; CDR3: SALRSPEVITNTQY
J: TRBJ2-5; V: TRBV28; CDR3: ASSVRRPQETQY
J: TRBJ2-1; V: TRBV4-2; CDR3: ASSPQGLAGGAEQF
J: TRBJ2-1; V: TRBV7-2; CDR3: ACSSERLYEQF
J: TRBJ1-6; V: TRBV7-2; CDR3: ASSLGRRSSYNSPLH
J: TRBJ2-3; V: TRBV27; CDR3: ATLHTDTQY
J: TRBJ2-3; V: TRBV7-2; CDR3: ASSLGSGGAVDTQY
J: TRBJ2-3; V: TRBV20-1; CDR3: SARGPPPTDTQY
J: TRBJ1-5; V: TRBV7-3; CDR3: ASSEDKGLGRPQH
J: TRBJ2-7; V: TRBV3-1; CDR3: ASSQDQQGGGLFYEQY
J: TRBJ2-6; V: TRBV20-1; CDR3: SATLGTVDSGANVLT
J: NA; V: TRBV7-2; CDR3: ASSLKAGGVETQY
J: TRBJ1-5; V: TRBV20-1; CDR3: SAKTGGPKNQPQH
J: TRBJ2-7; V: TRBV6-2/TRBV6-3; CDR3: ASADYTYEQY